The next 32 T cell receptor beta chains were all read from a single sample in a study of control samples from healthy donors and cancer patients. The method was immunoSEQ multiplex PCR; TCRdb's version includes in-frame clones alone and lacks a portion of them. The sample has some 100,000 clones; 90% are singletons. What was sequenced was blood. The receptors stem from a human donor in good health. The donor label of this sample is uncertain.

The chain recombines TRBV25-1 with TRBJ1-3, with D hard to call. Trimming removed 1 base from V and 7 bases from J, with 14 bases in between. Germline CDR1 MGHDK, CDR2 SYGVNS. The CDR3 sequence is 15 residues long. The CDR3 is CASSEFYGKDNTIYF. CDR3 bases: TGTGCCAGCAGTGAATTCTATGGAAAGGATAACACCATATATTTT.

This clone was picked up a small number of times. V gene TRBV7-8 combines with J gene TRBJ1-6, with 7 bases identical to TRBD1. Germline CDR1 reads SGHVS; CDR2 reads FQNEAQ. The CDR3 has 17 amino acids. V lost 2 bases and J lost 9; bases outside the gene matches: 13. DNA of the CDR3: TGTGCCAGCAGCTTAACGGGGGGAGGACAGGCCGCTTCACCCCTCCACTTT. Translated, it gives CASSLTGGGQAASPLHF.

The table lists this clone with a count of one. J is TRBJ1-6 and V is TRBV29-1; D is possibly TRBD1 (5 bases). Germline values: CDR1 SQVTM, CDR2 ANQGSEA. V lost 5 bases and J 8 bases, leaving 13 bases between the germline ends. The CDR3 spans 13 residues. CDR3 nucleotide sequence: TGCAGCGTTTCAGCGACAGCAGATTCACCCCTCCACTTT. Its translation is CSVSATADSPLHF.

This chain uses TRBV30 with TRBJ2-3; no clear D gene. Deletions cut 5 bases from V and 4 bases from J, with 10 bases between. Germline values: CDR1 GTSNPN, CDR2 SVGIG (reference sequence). This CDR3 comprises 12 residues. The CDR3, as DNA: TGTGCCTGGGGCACCCGGGCAGATACGCAGTATTTT. It yields the protein CAWGTRADTQYF.

The chain couples TRBV7-2 to TRBJ1-3; possible D gene TRBD1, 5 bases. The CDR3 has 20 residues. Trimming took 0 bases from V and 0 from J, leaving 21 bases between them. In germline, CDR1 is SGHTA, CDR2 FQGNSA. The CDR3 is CASSLAGAGHLLPSGNTIYF. In DNA, the CDR3 is TGTGCCAGCAGCTTAGCGGGCGCTGGACACCTCCTTCCCTCTGGAAACACCATATATTTT. The full variable domain, with the rest looked up from reference TRBV7-2 and TRBJ1-3, is GAGVSQSPSNKVTEKGKDVELRCDPISGHTALYWYRQSLGQGLEFLIYFQGNSAPDKSGLPSDRFSAERTGGSVSTLTIQRTQQEDSAVYLCASSLAGAGHLLPSGNTIYFGEGSWLTVV.

CDR3 residues: CASSHSMVPGQGKSEQYF. The CDR3 DNA follows: TGTGCCAGCAGTCATTCGATGGTACCGGGACAGGGGAAATCTGAGCAGTACTTC. The chain joins TRBV6-6 to TRBJ2-7; TRBD1 agrees at 10 bases. Germline V gives CDR1 MNHNY, CDR2 SVGAGI (reference sequence). The CDR3 is 18 amino acids. J was trimmed by 7 bases and V by 5 bases; bases with no gene match: 20.

V gene TRBV10-3 combines with J gene TRBJ2-5; D may be TRBD2 (6 bases). Germline CDR1 is ENHRY and CDR2 is SYGVKD. Trimming left V 6 bases short and J 5 bases short, with 13 bases between. This CDR3 region has 13 residues. The CDR3 reads CAISQGAGETQYF. The CDR3 DNA reads TGTGCCATCAGCCAGGGAGCGGGCGAGACCCAGTACTTC.

The rearrangement uses TRBV29-1 and TRBJ1-5, with D tentatively TRBD1 (5 bases). CDR3 size: 13 residues. V lost 6 bases to trimming and J lost 6 bases, with 15 bases between them. CDR1 is SQVTM and CDR2 is ANQGSEA in the germline V gene. The CDR3 nucleotides read TGCAGCGTGAAACGGGGGGAAGGTCAGCCCCAGCATTTT. Encoded protein: CSVKRGEGQPQHF.

The chain is built from TRBV12-3 or TRBV12-4 and TRBJ2-7; D is perhaps TRBD1 or TRBD2 (5 bases each). V lost 6 bases and J lost 3, with 12 bases in between. The CDR3 has 13 residues. CDR3 loop: CASSNRDGYEQYF. The CDR3, as DNA: TGTGCCAGCAGCAACCGGGACGGCTACGAGCAGTACTTC.

This chain links TRBV18 with TRBJ2-6, with no clear D. This CDR3 is 15 amino acids long. Germline V lookup: CDR1 KGHSH, CDR2 LQKENI. The V end was cut by 6 bases, the J end by 2 bases, with 11 bases between. CDR3 loop: CASSTSRTGANVLTF. CDR3 DNA: TGTGCCAGCTCGACTTCCCGTACTGGGGCCAACGTCCTGACTTTC.

This clone has more than one count but fewer than ten. This CDR3 is CASSRTGEFEPQHF. The CDR3, as DNA: TGTGCCAGCAGTCGGACAGGGGAATTCGAGCCCCAGCATTTT. The rearrangement uses TRBV6-5 and TRBJ1-5; 9 bases agree with TRBD1. Trimming cost V 5 bases and J 8 bases; bases outside gene matches: 7. Germline V gene data show CDR1 as MNHEY and CDR2 as SVGAGI. The CDR3 contains 14 residues.

The J gene is TRBJ2-7, the V gene TRBV28; unclear D gene. This CDR3 has 13 residues. Germline V gene sequence: CDR1 MDHEN, CDR2 SYDVKM. V shed 2 bases and J shed 2 bases, with 7 bases lying between them. CDR3 amino acids: CASSLLGPYEQYF. The CDR3, as DNA: TGTGCCAGCAGTTTACTAGGGCCCTACGAGCAGTACTTC.

This clone has just one count. The chain has TRBV2 and TRBJ2-7; possible D gene TRBD2, 5 bases. CDR3 size: 13 residues. Between the trimmed V and J ends, which lost 7 bases and 1 base, there was a span of 11 bases. Germline CDR1 is SNHLY and CDR2 is FYNNEI. The CDR3 nucleotides are TGTGCCAGCACGGGAATCCCGTCCTACGAGCAGTACGTC. It translates to CASTGIPSYEQYV.

V gene TRBV5-1 combines with J gene TRBJ2-2, with 7 bases fitting TRBD2. The CDR3 sequence is 16 residues long. Looked up from germline, CDR1 is SGHRS and CDR2 is YFSETQ. V lost 4 bases and J lost 0; bases outside the gene matches: 6. The CDR3 bases are TGCGCCAGCAGCACCGGGAGGTCCTCGAACACCGGGGAGCTGTTTTTT. Its protein product is CASSTGRSSNTGELFF.

This clone was seen a few times. The chain joins TRBV28 to TRBJ1-2; TRBD1 aligns across 8 bases. Germline trimming cut 6 bases from V and 5 bases from J; bases unmatched to any gene: 14. CDR1 and CDR2 from the germline V gene are MDHEN and SYDVKM. There are 16 residues in the CDR3. This CDR3 reads CASSQGQGAQWYGYTF. The CDR3 coding sequence is TGTGCCAGCAGCCAAGGGCAGGGGGCGCAATGGTATGGCTACACCTTC.

The genes are TRBV6-1 and TRBJ2-6, with TRBD2 as a possible D gene (5 bases). CDR1 and CDR2 (germline): MNHNS, SASEGT. The V and J ends lost 3 bases and 3 bases respectively, with 18 bases between them. The CDR3 contains 18 residues. CDR3 protein: CASSEVLVLGSGANVLTF. CDR3 in DNA: TGTGCCAGCAGTGAGGTATTAGTGTTGGGGAGTGGGGCCAACGTCCTGACTTTC.

This clone was recorded a few times. The rearrangement links TRBV5-1 to TRBJ2-2, with D possibly being TRBD1 (6 bases). The CDR3 is 15 amino acids. Germline V lookup: CDR1 SGHRS, CDR2 YFSETQ. Trimming took 4 bases from V and 3 from J, leaving 13 bases between them. CDR3 region: CASSLRDTYTGELFF. In nucleotides, the CDR3 is TGCGCCAGCAGCCTCCGGGACACATACACCGGGGAGCTGTTTTTT. The variable domain in full, completed from reference TRBV5-1 and TRBJ2-2, reads KAGVTQTPRYLIKTRGQQVTLSCSPISGHRSVSWYQQTPGQGLQFLFEYFSETQRNKGNFPGRFSGRQFSNSRSEMNVSTLELGDSALYLCASSLRDTYTGELFFGEGSRLTVL.

This clone appeared a few times. The chain uses TRBV29-1 and TRBJ1-3; D unresolved. CDR1 SQVTM and CDR2 ANQGSEA come from the germline V gene. There are 13 residues in the CDR3. The V and J ends lost 3 bases and 4 bases respectively, with 10 bases between them. Here the CDR3 DNA reads TGCAGCGTTGAGAGAGAATTAGGAAACACCATATATTTT. Translation: CSVERELGNTIYF.

The chain employs TRBV19 and TRBJ1-5; D perhaps matches TRBD1 (6 bases). V gave up 5 bases and J gave up 3 bases, with 20 bases separating them. The CDR3 contains 17 residues. The germline gives CDR1 LNHDA, CDR2 SQIVND (reference sequence). CDR3 DNA sequence: TGTGCCAGTAGTCCCTACCCGTGGGACAATATCAATCAGCCCCAGCATTTT. This gives the protein CASSPYPWDNINQPQHF. Based on the CDR3 plus reference TRBV19 and TRBJ1-5, the full variable domain is DGGITQSPKYLFRKEGQNVTLSCEQNLNHDAMYWYRQDPGQGLRLIYYSQIVNDFQKGDIAEGYSVSREKKESFPLTVTSAQKNPTAFYLCASSPYPWDNINQPQHFGDGTRLSIL.

The chain carries TRBV18 and TRBJ2-7; D unresolved. With 6 bases removed from V and 5 bases from J, the gap between germline ends came to 11 bases. CDR1 and CDR2 from the germline V gene are KGHSH and LQKENI. The CDR3 is 12 residues long. The CDR3 DNA follows: TGTGCCAGCTCCCTGGCCGGCGACGAGCAGTACTTC. This gives the protein CASSLAGDEQYF.

The chain is built from TRBV6-5 and TRBJ1-1; D is perhaps TRBD1 (5 bases). Per germline, CDR1 MNHEY and CDR2 SVGAGI. The CDR3 contains 13 residues. V shed 4 bases and J shed 6 bases, with 12 bases lying between them. The CDR3 bases are TGTGCCAGCAGTTGGGCGCCGGGGGCTGAAGCTTTCTTT. Its protein product is CASSWAPGAEAFF.

The chain has TRBV14 and TRBJ2-3; a possible D gene is TRBD1 (7 bases). The CDR3 is 16 residues long. V was shortened by 1 base and J by 4 bases, with 15 bases between the two germline ends. Germline CDR1 SGHDN, CDR2 FVKESK. The DNA of the CDR3 is TGTGCCAGCAGCCAAGGGTGGAGGGGGCATGCAGATACGCAGTATTTT. Its translation: CASSQGWRGHADTQYF.

This chain connects TRBV2 to TRBJ2-6; maybe TRBD1 (5 bases). This CDR3 has 14 amino acids. Trimming pared 3 bases from V and 2 bases from J, leaving 5 bases between. Germline assignment: CDR1 SNHLY and CDR2 FYNNEI. The CDR3 DNA reads as TGTGCCAGCAGTGACAGGGCTGGGGCCAACGTCCTGACTTTC. Protein: CASSDRAGANVLTF. Drawing the rest from reference TRBV2 and TRBJ2-6, the complete variable domain is EPEVTQTPSHQVTQMGQEVILRCVPISNHLYFYWYRQILGQKVEFLVSFYNNEISEKSEIFDDQFSVERPDGSNFTLKIRSTKLEDSAMYFCASSDRAGANVLTFGAGSRLTVL.

V and J are TRBV7-6 and TRBJ1-6; tentative D call: TRBD1 (5 bases). There are 16 residues in the CDR3. CDR1 is SGHVS and CDR2 is FNYEAQ in the germline V gene. V lost 0 bases and J 1 base, leaving 7 bases between the germline ends. CDR3 in DNA: TGTGCCAGCAGCTTAGCGGGGGGATCCTATAATTCACCCCTCCACTTT. This gives the protein CASSLAGGSYNSPLHF.

J is TRBJ1-2 and V is TRBV3-1 (or the pseudogene TRBV3-2), with 12 positions matching TRBD1. V was clipped by 2 bases and J by 8 bases; unmatched bases: 9. From germline, CDR1 is LGHDT and CDR2 YNNKEL (reference sequence). The CDR3 covers 16 residues. The CDR3 coding sequence is TGTGCCAGCAGCCAACTTCTGGGACAGGGGGCGCGCGGCTACACCTTC. Translating gives CASSQLLGQGARGYTF.

The chain is built from TRBV6-5 and TRBJ1-5; TRBD1 matches 8 bases. Unmatched junction bases numbered 6, after V lost 6 bases and J lost 2 bases. CDR3 length equals 15 residues. The V gene's germline CDR1 is MNHEY and CDR2 SVGAGI. The CDR3 DNA reads TGTGCCAGCAGCCAGGGGGCTCGGGGCAATCAGCCCCAGCATTTT. Translation: CASSQGARGNQPQHF.

The V gene is TRBV19, the J gene TRBJ2-1; TRBD2 matches 7 bases. Trimming cost V 8 bases and J 7 bases; bases outside gene matches: 2. The CDR3 is 11 amino acids. In germline, CDR1 is LNHDA, CDR2 SQIVND (reference sequence). The DNA of the CDR3 is TGTGCCAGTTGGGGGGGGAATGAGCAGTTCTTC. As protein: CASWGGNEQFF.

The chain recombines TRBV5-6 with TRBJ1-1; D is unclear. V was pared by 2 bases and J by 0 bases, with 11 bases between. The germline V gene has CDR1 SGHDT and CDR2 YYEEEE. The CDR3 runs to 15 residues. The CDR3: CASSFEQIMNTEAFF. CDR3 sequence (DNA): TGTGCCAGCAGCTTCGAACAGATCATGAACACTGAAGCTTTCTTT.

This sequence joins TRBV19 and TRBJ1-1; D not certain. Per the germline V gene, CDR1 is LNHDA and CDR2 is SQIVND (reference sequence). The CDR3 is 16 residues long. Trimming left V 3 bases short and J 0 bases short, with 14 bases between. The CDR3 coding sequence is TGTGCCAGTAGTATTCAATCTGGCAGCATGAACACTGAAGCTTTCTTT. Amino acids: CASSIQSGSMNTEAFF.

J is TRBJ2-2 and V is TRBV5-4; 7 bases fit TRBD1. Germline trimming cut 3 bases from V and 0 bases from J; bases unmatched to any gene: 5. The CDR3 contains 16 residues. Germline CDR1 is SGHNT and CDR2 is YYREEE (reference sequence). CDR3 sequence: CASSSGQSPNTGELFF. The CDR3 coding sequence is TGTGCCAGCAGCTCGGGACAGAGCCCGAACACCGGGGAGCTGTTTTTT.

The chain carries TRBV3-1 (or the pseudogene TRBV3-2) and TRBJ2-1; D is possibly TRBD2 (6 bases). CDR1 LGHDT and CDR2 YNNKEL come from the germline V gene (reference sequence). Between the trimmed V and J ends, which lost 0 bases and 4 bases, there was a span of 16 bases. The CDR3 runs to 17 residues. The CDR3 here is CASSQDAAGLRYNEQFF. The CDR3, as DNA: TGTGCCAGCAGCCAAGATGCGGCGGGGTTGAGGTACAATGAGCAGTTCTTC.

The V and J genes are TRBV29-1 and TRBJ1-2, with a tentative D call TRBD1 (5 bases). Germline CDR1 is SQVTM and CDR2 is ANQGSEA. This CDR3 is 13 amino acids long. Trimming took off 3 bases at V and 5 bases at J, with 13 bases between the two ends. CDR3 residues: CSVESGTDYGYTF. The DNA for the CDR3 is TGCAGCGTTGAGTCCGGGACGGATTATGGCTACACCTTC.